This TCR beta chain appears in the sequencing data of a study of graft-versus-host responses after intestinal transplantation. Overall study context: The transplants performed in recipients were multivisceral, liver-intestinal, or isolated intestinal. Following induction with anti-thymocyte globulin, all recipients were given tacrolimus and steroids for two to three years. Findings and caveats of the study: Early post-transplant declines in HvG were associated with peak levels of circulating GvH clones. GvH clones were identified in recipient marrow, with some first appearing in ileum or blood.

Some clones are missing from TCRdb's copy, which holds only in-frame ones; the method was immunoSEQ multiplex PCR. The data show fewer than 30,000 clones, 93% seen once. The V end lost 1 base, the J end lost 2 bases, and 9 bases lay between the germline ends. Germline-derived CDR1 and CDR2 are LNHDA and SQIVND (reference sequence). The CDR3 consists of 14 residues. In regard to this clone: The antigen is not known.

The clonotype was recovered from a human patient who received an intestinal transplant, so some T cells may come from the graft donor. The chain has TRBV19 and TRBJ2-7; D gene ambiguous. This sample comprised PBMCs, obtained 18 days after transplant. The CDR3 is CASSIGGSAYEQYF. In DNA form, the CDR3 reads TGTGCCAGTAGTATAGGGGGTTCCGCCTACGAGCAGTACTTC.